This TCR beta chain was identified in a study of blood T cell repertoires in COVID-19. This table comes from immunoSEQ multiplex PCR, and its TCRdb copy is limited to in-frame clones, with some not included. The repertoire has 150,000 to 170,000 clones, about 80% of them found once; the top ten carry 9% to 13%. V was trimmed by 4 bases and J by 8 bases, leaving 12 bases between them. This CDR3 spans 12 amino acids. The V gene's germline CDR1 is SGHRS and CDR2 YFSETQ. This receptor was taken from a woman in her sixties with COVID-19, enrolled during active disease. The sample taken for sequencing was peripheral blood. The V and J genes are TRBV5-1 and TRBJ1-2, with D tentatively TRBD1 (6 bases). DNA of the CDR3: TGCGCCAGCAGCACAGGGACGAGAGGCTACACCTTC. This sequence encodes CASSTGTRGYTF.